Below, 28 T cell receptor beta chains from the same sample are listed, as sequenced in a study of T cell changes during pregnancy in multiple sclerosis. TCRdb's table, derived via immunoSEQ multiplex PCR, lists solely in-frame clones and lacks some. The sample has approximately 30,000 clones; 85% to 90% are singletons. The sample in question was CD8+ T cells from peripheral blood mononuclear cells, obtained before pregnancy. The origin of the receptors is a female donor with multiple sclerosis, enrolled in a pregnancy study.

For this clone: One end of the junction does not line up with germline, which may come from a read error. This CDR3 reads CASTTPYEGYIF. In nucleotides, the CDR3 is TGTGCCAGCACTACCCCTTATGAGGGCTACATCTTC. The chain is built from TRBV6-5 and TRBJ1-2; D gene ambiguous. This CDR3 spans 12 amino acids. CDR1 MNHEY and CDR2 SVGAGI come from the germline V gene.

This clone turned up a few times. The V gene is TRBV6-4, the J gene TRBJ2-1; no clear D. The V and J ends lost 0 bases and 9 bases respectively, with 9 bases between them. Germline CDR1 MRHNA, CDR2 SNTAGT. The CDR3 extends over 13 amino acids. CDR3 nucleotides: TGTGCCAGCAGTGACTCGGAGCAAGGTGAGCAGTTCTTC. Its protein product is CASSDSEQGEQFF.

This chain joins TRBV27 and TRBJ1-4; 7 bases are a match to TRBD1. Germline CDR1 is MNHEY and CDR2 is SMNVEV (reference sequence). CDR3 size: 15 residues. The ends lost 5 bases at V and 4 bases at J; junction bases unmatched: 7. CDR3 DNA: TGTGCCAGCAGTCCCGGGACAGTTCTTAATGAAAAACTGTTTTTT. Protein: CASSPGTVLNEKLFF.

This clone was recorded only once. The rearrangement joins TRBV5-1 to TRBJ1-2, with D unclear. V gave up 3 bases and J gave up 5 bases, with 14 bases separating them. Germline V lookup: CDR1 SGHRS, CDR2 YFSETQ. This CDR3 has 14 residues. CDR3 DNA sequence: TGCGCCAGCAGCTCCGAAAGCCCCCATTATGGCTACACCTTC. Protein sequence: CASSSESPHYGYTF.

This clone was picked up a small number of times. The chain uses TRBV4-3 and TRBJ1-1; D gene ambiguous. The length of the CDR3 is 16 residues. Germline loops: CDR1 LGHNA, CDR2 YSLEER. Trimming removed 1 base from V and 1 base from J, with 13 bases in between. The CDR3 loop reads CASSQAPASGNTEAFF. The DNA for the CDR3 is TGCGCCAGCAGCCAAGCCCCGGCTTCGGGGAACACTGAAGCTTTCTTT.

The chain uses TRBV7-9 and TRBJ2-7; 7 bases are a match to TRBD1. Per germline, CDR1 SEHNR and CDR2 FQNEAQ (reference sequence). V shed 5 bases and J 1 base; nucleotides not matched to a gene: 8. The CDR3 covers 15 residues. The CDR3 region has the DNA TGTGCCAGCAGCCCGCTAGACAGGGCGTCCTACGAGCAGTACTTC. Protein: CASSPLDRASYEQYF.

The chain couples TRBV4-1 to TRBJ1-2; D is undetermined. Germline V gene sequence: CDR1 MGHRA, CDR2 YSYEKL. This CDR3 is built from 15 residues. The V and J ends lost 1 base and 4 bases respectively, with 13 bases between them. CDR3 sequence reads: CASSQGRELRYGYTF. The CDR3 coding sequence is TGCGCCAGCAGCCAAGGGCGGGAGCTGCGCTATGGCTACACCTTC.

V and J are TRBV13 and TRBJ2-1; 10 positions agree with TRBD2. The CDR3 contains 16 residues. Trimming cost V 6 bases and J 3 bases; bases outside gene matches: 8. CDR1 and CDR2 (germline): PRHDT, FYEKMQ (reference sequence). In DNA form, the CDR3 reads TGTGCCAGCAGTCCGTCCAGGACTAGCGGCTACAATGAGCAGTTCTTC. Residues: CASSPSRTSGYNEQFF.

This clone was counted between two and nine times. CDR3 nucleotides: TGTGCCAGCAGTGACTCGGGACTAGCGGGGGGGAATGAGCAGTTCTTC. The encoded protein is CASSDSGLAGGNEQFF. The rearrangement uses TRBV6-4 and TRBJ2-1; TRBD2 matches at 16 bases. CDR3 length: 16 residues. V shed 0 bases, J shed 7 bases, and the junction held 0 bases outside the gene matches. Germline CDR1 MRHNA, CDR2 SNTAGT.

The V gene is TRBV6-1, the J gene TRBJ2-5; 11 nucleotides line up with TRBD1. The J call is uncertain, as TRBJ2-7 better fits the DNA end. CDR1 is MNHNS and CDR2 is SASEGT in the germline V gene. This CDR3 has 16 amino acids. The CDR3 DNA reads as TGTGCCAGCAGTGAAGCAACCGGGACAGGGGGCTACGAGCAGTACTTC. This codes for CASSEATGTGGYEQYF.

This chain uses TRBV2 with TRBJ1-2; 8 bases align to TRBD1. With 8 bases clipped from V and 1 base from J, the junction kept 12 bases outside the gene matches. The germline gives CDR1 SNHLY, CDR2 FYNNEI. The CDR3 totals 16 residues. For the CDR3, the DNA is TGTGCCAGCCACCGGGCTGGACAGGGCCTTAACTATGGCTACACCTTC. Translated: CASHRAGQGLNYGYTF.

V is TRBV4-1 and J is TRBJ1-2; D is unclear. In germline, CDR1 is MGHRA, CDR2 YSYEKL. The V end lost 1 base, the J end lost 0 bases, and 12 bases lay between the germline ends. This CDR3 has 16 amino acids. CDR3 residues: CASSQGPGRTNYGYTF. The CDR3 DNA reads TGCGCCAGCAGCCAAGGTCCAGGAAGAACTAACTATGGCTACACCTTC.

The chain employs TRBV5-1 and TRBJ2-1; D gene ambiguous. The germline V gene encodes CDR1 SGHRS and CDR2 YFSETQ. Trimming shortened V by 5 bases and J by 8 bases, and 14 bases separated the two germline ends. CDR3 length equals 13 residues. CDR3 region: CASREPLTHEQFF. The CDR3, as DNA: TGCGCCAGCAGGGAGCCCCTGACCCATGAGCAGTTCTTC.

In its sample, this clone was seen many times. This rearrangement joins TRBV6-1 to TRBJ2-7; 7 bases line up with TRBD2. V lost 1 base, J lost 5 bases, and 5 bases stayed unmatched. There are 14 residues in the CDR3. CDR1 MNHNS and CDR2 SASEGT come from the germline V gene. The CDR3 region is CASSEGTSSHEQYF. CDR3 sequence (DNA): TGTGCCAGCAGTGAAGGGACTAGTTCCCACGAGCAGTACTTC.

This clone was recorded once. The chain uses TRBV4-1 and TRBJ1-5; D may be TRBD1 (5 bases). This CDR3 has 16 residues. Germline CDR1 MGHRA, CDR2 YSYEKL. The V gene lost 6 bases and the J gene lost 0 bases, with 15 bases spanning the gap. This chain's CDR3 is CASSLGGLYSNQPQHF. The DNA of the CDR3 is TGCGCCAGCAGTCTGGGGGGACTCTATAGCAATCAGCCCCAGCATTTT.

The count of this clone is one. V usage is TRBV27 and J usage is TRBJ1-5; no reliable D call. V was trimmed by 5 bases and J by 1 base, leaving 9 bases between them. Germline loops: CDR1 MNHEY, CDR2 SMNVEV (reference sequence). The CDR3 has 14 residues. CDR3 DNA sequence: TGTGCCAGCAGTCTAACGGGGAGCAATCAGCCCCAGCATTTT. Residues: CASSLTGSNQPQHF.

The rearrangement links TRBV9 to TRBJ2-3, with 7 positions matching TRBD2. CDR3 length equals 15 residues. Trimming took 4 bases from V and 1 from J; bases not matched to a gene: 6. The V gene's germline CDR1 is SGDLS and CDR2 YYNGEE. The CDR3 sequence: CASSPGTIRTDTQYF. For the CDR3, the DNA is TGTGCCAGCAGCCCCGGGACTATCCGCACAGATACGCAGTATTTT.

This chain joins TRBV5-1 and TRBJ2-2; 10 positions match TRBD1. V shed 0 bases, J shed 7 bases, and the junction held 6 bases outside the gene matches. Germline CDR1 reads SGHRS; CDR2 reads YFSETQ. The length of the CDR3 is 16 residues. CDR3 protein: CASSLVGTGAIGELFF. Written as DNA, the CDR3 is TGCGCCAGCAGCTTGGTGGGGACAGGGGCGATCGGGGAGCTGTTTTTT.

The J gene is TRBJ1-2, the V gene TRBV18; D might be TRBD1 (6 bases). CDR3 length: 15 amino acids. The germline V gene has CDR1 KGHSH and CDR2 LQKENI. The V and J ends lost 4 bases and 4 bases respectively, with 16 bases between them. The CDR3 loop is CASSRLAGGGYGYTF. CDR3 in DNA: TGTGCCAGCTCACGTCTTGCGGGGGGCGGCTATGGCTACACCTTC.

The chain is built from TRBV5-5 and TRBJ1-5; 11 bases are a match to TRBD1. Germline values: CDR1 SGHKS, CDR2 YYEKEE (reference sequence). The CDR3 has 14 residues. V lost 4 bases, J lost 12 bases, and 9 bases stayed unmatched. The CDR3 DNA sequence: TGTGCCAGCAGCCTCGGGACAGGGGGGGATTTCCAGCATTTT. It translates to CASSLGTGGDFQHF.

The V gene is TRBV9, the J gene TRBJ2-7; weak D call: TRBD1 (6 bases). The CDR3 totals 14 residues. Germline V gene sequence: CDR1 SGDLS, CDR2 YYNGEE. The V gene lost 0 bases and the J gene lost 3 bases, with 10 bases spanning the gap. The CDR3 sequence is CASSVGGQRYEQYF. The CDR3 bases are TGTGCCAGCAGCGTAGGGGGACAACGCTACGAGCAGTACTTC.

The gene calls are TRBV5-1 and TRBJ2-7, with a possible D match to TRBD2 (6 bases). The CDR3 has 15 amino acids. Germline V gives CDR1 SGHRS, CDR2 YFSETQ. V gave up 2 bases and J gave up 0 bases, with 12 bases separating them. The CDR3 protein is CASSFTSPISYEQYF. CDR3 coding DNA: TGCGCCAGCAGCTTCACTAGCCCGATCTCCTACGAGCAGTACTTC.

The rearrangement links TRBV28 to TRBJ1-1; D is undetermined. The germline CDR1 and CDR2 sequences are MDHEN and SYDVKM. Trimming removed 2 bases from V and 7 bases from J, with 11 bases in between. CDR3 length: 13 residues. This chain's CDR3 is CASSLGQSLEAFF. CDR3 DNA sequence: TGTGCCAGCAGTTTAGGGCAGAGTCTTGAAGCTTTCTTT.

This CDR3 is CASSFGGYGYTF. CDR3 bases: TGTGCCAGCAGTTTCGGGGGTTATGGCTACACCTTC. The V gene is TRBV27, the J gene TRBJ1-2, with a possible D match to TRBD1 (5 bases). The V end was cut by 3 bases, the J end by 5 bases, with 7 bases between. Per the germline V gene, CDR1 is MNHEY and CDR2 is SMNVEV (reference sequence). The CDR3 length is 12 residues.

The chain uses TRBV10-1 and TRBJ2-2; tentatively, D is TRBD1 (6 bases). Germline V gives CDR1 WNHNN, CDR2 SYGVQD (reference sequence). V was cut by 4 bases and J by 0 bases, with 15 bases left in between. CDR3 size: 17 residues. CDR3 sequence: CASSGVGTPANTGELFF. DNA for the CDR3: TGCGCCAGCAGTGGTGTTGGGACACCAGCGAACACCGGGGAGCTGTTTTTT.

The V call is TRBV28, the J call TRBJ1-1, with 7 bases that match TRBD1. Germline CDR1 and CDR2: MDHEN and SYDVKM. J lost 4 bases, V lost 5 bases, and 4 bases had no gene match. This CDR3 spans 13 amino acids. The CDR3 bases are TGTGCCAGCAGTCCGACAGGGTCCACTGAAGCTTTCTTT. Amino acids: CASSPTGSTEAFF. The variable domain in full, with the rest retrieved from reference TRBV28 and TRBJ1-1, is DVKVTQSSRYLVKRTGEKVFLECVQDMDHENMFWYRQDPGLGLRLIYFSYDVKMKEKGDIPEGYSVSREKKERFSLILESASTNQTSMYLCASSPTGSTEAFFGQGTRLTVV.

V gene TRBV30 combines with J gene TRBJ2-2, with no clear D. From germline, CDR1 is GTSNPN and CDR2 SVGIG (reference sequence). V was clipped by 4 bases and J by 0 bases, with 12 bases between them. This CDR3 region has 15 residues. CDR3 nucleotide sequence: TGTGCCTGGACGACCCGGGTATCGAACACCGGGGAGCTGTTTTTT. This sequence encodes CAWTTRVSNTGELFF.

V and J are TRBV13 and TRBJ2-3, with 11 bases that match TRBD2. This CDR3 is 16 amino acids long. Trimming at V came to 5 bases and at J to 7 bases, leaving 11 bases not matched to a gene. Germline CDR1 reads PRHDT; CDR2 reads FYEKMQ (reference sequence). The CDR3 protein is CASSPGTSGWTHTQYF. CDR3 in DNA: TGTGCCAGCAGCCCGGGGACTAGCGGCTGGACGCATACGCAGTATTTT.